The table lists the clone carrying this T cell receptor beta chain with a few counts. The data belong to a study of OX40 agonist ivuxolimab in advanced cancers. Clones were sequenced by immunoSEQ multiplex PCR, and TCRdb holds only the in-frame ones, with some missing. The table has roughly 64,000 clones, roughly 80% seen once. CDR1 MRHNA and CDR2 SNTAGT come from the germline V gene. J was trimmed by 2 bases and V by 3 bases; bases with no gene match: 1. The CDR3 is made up of 14 amino acids. The genes are TRBV6-4 and TRBJ2-3; 8 positions match TRBD2. The specimen was CD4+ or CD8+ T cells sorted from blood, collected in a trial of the OX40 agonist ivuxolimab. The TCR originated in an adult with an advanced solid tumor such as melanoma, head and neck, liver or kidney cancer. The DNA for the CDR3 is TGTGCCAGCAGTGAGCGGGGGGACACAGATACGCAGTATTTT. This sequence encodes CASSERGDTDTQYF.